This is a list of T cell receptor beta chains from one sample in a study of blood T cell repertoires in COVID-19. Only in-frame clones appear in the TCRdb table, and some are missing; sequencing was by immunoSEQ multiplex PCR. The data contain tens of thousands of clones, roughly 88% of them singletons. Sequenced sample: peripheral blood. Every receptor here comes from a young man with acute or convalescent COVID-19. Each CDR3 is given with its conserved first and last residue. A D gene is named only where the DNA matches it firmly. Some rows mark clone size as missing; the rest say once, few, many or name a class of expanded clone.

J | size | V | D | CDR3 | DNA
TRBJ1-2 | . | TRBV27 | . | CASSSLGSIYGYTF | TGTGCCAGCAGTTCCCTCGGGTCTATTTATGGCTACACCTTC
TRBJ1-1 | . | TRBV9 | . | CASSVVDDRNTEAFF | TGTGCCAGCAGCGTAGTTGACGACAGAAACACTGAAGCTTTCTTT
TRBJ2-7 | . | TRBV27 | . | CASSLTDTYYEQYF | TGTGCCAGCAGTTTAACGGACACATACTACGAGCAGTACTTC
TRBJ2-3 | . | TRBV4-1 | . | CASSQEGQPTDTQYF | TGCGCCAGCAGCCAGGAGGGACAGCCCACAGATACGCAGTATTTT
TRBJ1-1 | . | TRBV2 | . | CASSEAPGRGIEAFF | TGTGCCAGCAGTGAAGCGCCGGGCAGGGGAATTGAAGCTTTCTTT
TRBJ1-5 | . | TRBV21-1 | . | CARVPIQGVGDQPQHF | TGTGCCAGGGTGCCCATACAGGGGGTAGGCGATCAGCCCCAGCATTTT
TRBJ2-3 | . | TRBV3-1/TRBV3-2 | . | CASSQDILGTQYF | TGTGCCAGCAGCCAAGATATACTCGGTACGCAGTATTTT
TRBJ2-1 | few | TRBV19 | . | CASSPIESSYNEQFF | TGTGCCAGTAGCCCTATTGAGAGCTCCTACAATGAGCAGTTCTTC
TRBJ1-2 | . | TRBV5-1 | . | CASSLVEGAYGYTF | TGCGCCAGCAGCTTGGTAGAGGGTGCCTATGGCTACACCTTC
TRBJ1-2 | . | TRBV5-6 | . | CASSYGQYGYTF | TGTGCCAGCAGCTATGGACAGTATGGCTACACCTTC
TRBJ1-4 | . | TRBV27 | TRBD1 | CASTVTGGINEKLFF | TGTGCCAGCACCGTGACAGGGGGGATTAATGAAAAACTGTTTTTT
TRBJ2-4 | . | TRBV6-5 | . | CASSYSYREAKNIQYF | TGTGCCAGCAGTTACTCCTACAGGGAGGCCAAAAACATTCAGTACTTC
TRBJ2-7 | . | TRBV27 | . | CASSSQGTNYEQYF | TGTGCCAGCAGTTCCCAGGGGACAAACTACGAGCAGTACTTC
TRBJ1-2 | . | TRBV6-5 | . | CASTEWGQAGYGYTF | TGTGCCAGCACCGAGTGGGGACAAGCTGGCTATGGCTACACCTTC
TRBJ1-5 | . | TRBV19 | . | CASNPGPGGGQPQHF | TGTGCCAGTAATCCGGGCCCCGGGGGGGGACAGCCCCAGCATTTT
TRBJ2-1 | . | TRBV7-9 | TRBD1 | CASSPFPTGLAYNEQFF | TGTGCCAGCAGCCCCTTCCCGACAGGGTTGGCCTACAATGAGCAGTTCTTC
TRBJ1-1 | . | TRBV6-1 | . | CASSEAGRRGGPF | TGTGCCAGCAGTGAAGCTGGGAGGAGGGGAGGCCCCTTT
TRBJ1-1 | once | TRBV7-9 | TRBD1 | CASSLHRGLKVEAFF | TGTGCCAGCAGCTTACACAGGGGGCTCAAGGTTGAAGCTTTCTTT
TRBJ1-5 | . | TRBV3-1/TRBV3-2 | . | CASSQGSGLGQPQHF | TGTGCCAGCAGCCAAGGTTCGGGATTGGGTCAGCCCCAGCATTTT
TRBJ1-1 | once | TRBV18 | . | CASSAGGGTEAFF | TGTGCCAGCTCAGCGGGAGGGGGCACTGAAGCTTTCTTT
TRBJ1-2 | . | TRBV3-1/TRBV3-2 | TRBD1 | CASSTRTGIRYGYTF | TGTGCCAGCAGCACTCGGACAGGGATAAGGTATGGCTACACCTTC
TRBJ1-2 | . | TRBV28 | . | CASLRNYGYTF | TGTGCCAGCCTCCGTAACTATGGCTACACCTTC
TRBJ1-1 | . | TRBV6-1 | . | CASSDGLLNTEAFF | TGTGCCAGCAGTGATGGACTGCTGAACACTGAAGCTTTCTTT
TRBJ1-2 | . | TRBV30 | TRBD1 | CAWSVMGTGAGYTF | TGTGCCTGGAGTGTAATGGGGACAGGGGCTGGCTACACCTTC
TRBJ1-5 | . | TRBV6-6 | . | CASIHKGNQPQHF | TGTGCCAGCATCCACAAGGGGAATCAGCCCCAGCATTTT
TRBJ1-2 | . | TRBV5-4 | . | CASSLGGYGYTF | TGTGCCAGCAGCTTGGGAGGCTATGGCTACACCTTC
TRBJ1-4 | . | TRBV14 | . | CASSPVEGNEKLFF | TGTGCCAGCAGCCCCGTGGAGGGTAATGAAAAACTGTTTTTT
TRBJ1-1 | . | TRBV5-6 | . | CASSFSPGNTEAFF | TGTGCCAGCAGCTTCTCCCCAGGGAACACTGAAGCTTTCTTT
TRBJ2-2 | . | TRBV18 | . | CASSPEGTGELFF | TGTGCCAGCTCACCTGAGGGCACCGGGGAGCTGTTTTTT